This T cell receptor beta chain was sequenced for a study of blood T cell repertoires in COVID-19 (dated by TCRdb to about 2020). Turning to the overall study: The collaborator samples originated in the United States, Italy and Spain and spanned the acute and convalescent phases of COVID-19. The material from the prospective study consisted of cDNA or gDNA derived from T cells, B-cell-depleted T cells, or PBMCs. The dataset comprised deeply sampled blood TCRbeta repertoires from subjects exposed to, actively infected with, or recovered from COVID-19. The repertoires were released in a freely available public database intended as a resource for research on the immune response to SARS-CoV-2. Samples were obtained from the ongoing ImmuneRACE study (first 160 participants) and from 950 to 1,500 subjects provided by 6 global collaborators. Nearly every sample came with metadata listing a de-identified subject ID, COVID-19 status, age in years and sex. Where available, HLA class I and class II types were obtained from metadata supplied by the sample provider rather than from assay-based typing.

The immunoSEQ Assay, a bias-controlled multiplex PCR, was used to amplify TCRbeta CDR3 regions from genomic DNA. On the authors' methods: Within the assay, amplification of reference gene primers was used to estimate how many nucleated cells each sample contained. To quantify the absolute abundance of each unique TCRbeta CDR3 rearrangement, sequence reads were collapsed and filtered. For each sample, productive Simpson clonality was calculated as the square root of Simpson's diversity index over productive rearrangements. Imported from immuneACCESS, the table was reduced by TCRdb to in-frame sequences with V and J called. These copies leave out some clones; in studies compared against another copy, an unresolved V gene accounts for under half, and the cause of the remainder is not known. The V and J calls and clone size are taken from that table; D and trimming were inferred from the DNA. The sample data list about 490,000 clones, and 75% to 90% of these were observed just once. The top ten constitute under 4% of the sample.

The collaborating institutions used their own protocols to collect whole blood in K2EDTA tubes. For TCRbeta analysis, collaborators shipped samples in one of three forms: frozen whole blood, isolated PBMCs, or DNA extracted from either of those sample types. Note on this clone: Its antigen specificity is not known. Base qualities are missing; no much larger clone stands one base away.

General study outcomes and caveats: How much clinical and demographic metadata was included differed by source and by participant, and the metadata was provided uncurated.

Sequenced: peripheral blood. The receptor was isolated from a human donor in a cohort sampled during active COVID-19.

Here is the DNA: TGTGCCAGCAGTTACCGACAGGGTGTGAACACTGAAGCTTTCTTT. It is translated as CASSYRQGVNTEAFF. The chain was built from TRBV6-5 and TRBJ1-1; the junction holds 7 bases that match TRBD1. V loses 2 bases at its end and J loses 0 bases; junction bases beyond the gene matches: 3. The CDR3 numbers 15 residues from cysteine through phenylalanine. Here the CDR3 DNA is all that survives: 45 bases in frame from base 1. CDR1 is given as MNHEY and CDR2 as SVGAGI, both from the germline V gene.